This T cell receptor beta chain originates from a study of technical replicates of blood from several donors. CDR1 is SQVTM, CDR2 ANQGSEA, per germline. The CDR3 is made up of 12 amino acids. V was clipped by 8 bases and J by 3 bases, with 14 bases between them. Libraries were prepared by immunoSEQ multiplex PCR; TCRdb keeps only in-frame clonotypes and omits some of them. The sample holds around 100,000 clones, roughly 94% seen once. V usage is TRBV29-1 and J usage is TRBJ2-7, with D hard to call. The sequence was obtained from a human donor in good health. Sequencing input: T cells isolated from PBMCs. The CDR3 DNA is TGCAGCTCAATAGACACCTTCTACGAGCAGTACTTC. Protein: CSSIDTFYEQYF.